A single T cell receptor (beta chain) is shown here with its context. Assignment of participants to cohorts was predicated upon participant-reported clinical history. This table comes from immunoSEQ multiplex PCR, and its TCRdb copy is limited to in-frame clones, with some not included. The table records about 180,000 clones, over 70% of them present only once. Germline CDR1 reads MNHNS; CDR2 reads SASEGT. J gave up 5 bases and V 4 bases, and 14 bases lay outside the gene matches. This CDR3 contains 17 residues. The data derive from a study of blood T cell repertoires in COVID-19. The sample taken for sequencing was PBMCs or T cells enriched from blood (not recorded which). This TCR derives from a woman aged 40 to 50 with acute COVID-19. The chain recombines TRBV6-1 with TRBJ2-5; 9 bases map to TRBD1. DNA for the CDR3: TGTGCCAGCAGTGGGGACCCTAGGACAGGGGAGGGGGAGACCCAGTACTTC. Translated, it gives CASSGDPRTGEGETQYF.